This entry is about one T cell receptor (beta chain). Its target is unknown. The CDR3 is 14 amino acids. The ends were cut back, 5 bases at V and 1 base at J, with 9 bases in the middle. Germline loops: CDR1 ENHRY, CDR2 SYGVKD. Clones were read by immunoSEQ multiplex PCR, and TCRdb kept only the in-frame ones, dropping some. The repertoire includes over 35,000 clones, about 76% of them detected once, and around 7.3% sits in the top ten. The data were obtained in a study of T cells in localized non-small cell lung cancer. Study-level findings and limits: Uninvolved adjacent lung showed peak T cell clonality, exceeding tumor.

Sequencing was performed on peripheral blood mononuclear cells, taken before any cancer treatment. The source of this sequence is a male donor older than 55 with stage II lung adenocarcinoma. This chain connects TRBV10-3 to TRBJ2-1; D not certain. Here the CDR3 DNA reads TGTGCCATCAGTCCGGCGGAATCCTACAATGAGCAGTTCTTC. Protein: CAISPAESYNEQFF.